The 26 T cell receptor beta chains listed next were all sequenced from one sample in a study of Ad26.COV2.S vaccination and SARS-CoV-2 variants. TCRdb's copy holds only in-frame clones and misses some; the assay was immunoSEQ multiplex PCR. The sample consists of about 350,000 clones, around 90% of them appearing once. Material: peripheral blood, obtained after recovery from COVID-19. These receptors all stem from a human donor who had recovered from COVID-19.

DNA of the CDR3: TGCGCCAGCAGCCAGACAGGGGGCGAGGGCTACACCTTC. This encodes CASSQTGGEGYTF. The genes are TRBV5-1 and TRBJ1-2, with TRBD1 identical over 10 bases. CDR1 is SGHRS and CDR2 is YFSETQ in the germline V gene. Trimming removed 4 bases from V and 8 bases from J; junction bases left unmatched: 5. This CDR3 is built from 13 residues. The full variable domain, rest sourced from reference TRBV5-1 and TRBJ1-2, is KAGVTQTPRYLIKTRGQQVTLSCSPISGHRSVSWYQQTPGQGLQFLFEYFSETQRNKGNFPGRFSGRQFSNSRSEMNVSTLELGDSALYLCASSQTGGEGYTFGSGTRLTVV.

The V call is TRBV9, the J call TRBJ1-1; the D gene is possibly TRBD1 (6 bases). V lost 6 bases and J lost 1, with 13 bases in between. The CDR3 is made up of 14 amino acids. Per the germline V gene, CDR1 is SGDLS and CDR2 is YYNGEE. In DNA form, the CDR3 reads TGTGCCAGCACTCCCGGACAGCGGAACACTGAAGCTTTCTTT. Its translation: CASTPGQRNTEAFF.

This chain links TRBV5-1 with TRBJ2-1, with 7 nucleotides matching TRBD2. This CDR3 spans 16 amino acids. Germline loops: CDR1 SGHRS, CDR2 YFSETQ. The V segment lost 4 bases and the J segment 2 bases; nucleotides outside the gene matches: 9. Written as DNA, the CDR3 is TGCGCCAGCAGCCCGGGGCCTAGCGGTGCCTACAATGAGCAGTTCTTC. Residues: CASSPGPSGAYNEQFF.

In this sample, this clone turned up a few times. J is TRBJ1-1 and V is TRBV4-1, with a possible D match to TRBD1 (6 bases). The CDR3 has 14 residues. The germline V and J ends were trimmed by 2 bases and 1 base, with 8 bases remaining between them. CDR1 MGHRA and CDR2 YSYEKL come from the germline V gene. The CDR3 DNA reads TGCGCCAGCAGCCAATACAGGGAGAACACTGAAGCTTTCTTT. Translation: CASSQYRENTEAFF.

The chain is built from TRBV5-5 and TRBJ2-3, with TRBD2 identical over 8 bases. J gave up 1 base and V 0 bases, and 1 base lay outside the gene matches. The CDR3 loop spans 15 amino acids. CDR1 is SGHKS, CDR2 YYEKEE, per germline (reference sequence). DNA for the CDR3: TGTGCCAGCAGCTTGGTCGGGGGGGGCACAGATACGCAGTATTTT. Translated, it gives CASSLVGGGTDTQYF.

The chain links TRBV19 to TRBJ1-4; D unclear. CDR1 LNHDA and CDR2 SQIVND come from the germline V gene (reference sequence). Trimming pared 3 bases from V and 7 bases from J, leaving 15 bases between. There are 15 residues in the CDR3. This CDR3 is CASSIVLDRGEKLFF. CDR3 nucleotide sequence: TGTGCCAGTAGTATCGTTCTCGACCGAGGTGAAAAACTGTTTTTT.

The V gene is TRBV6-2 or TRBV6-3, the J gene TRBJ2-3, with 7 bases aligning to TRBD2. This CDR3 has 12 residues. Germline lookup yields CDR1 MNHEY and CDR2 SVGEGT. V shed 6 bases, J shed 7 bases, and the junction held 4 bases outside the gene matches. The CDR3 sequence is CASSPGGNTQYF. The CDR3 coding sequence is TGTGCCAGCAGCCCGGGAGGAAATACGCAGTATTTT.

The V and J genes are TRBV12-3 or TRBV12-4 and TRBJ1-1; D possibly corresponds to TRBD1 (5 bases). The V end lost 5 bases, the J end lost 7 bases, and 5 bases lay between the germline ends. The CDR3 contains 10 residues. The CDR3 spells CASSDSEAFF. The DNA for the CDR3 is TGTGCCAGCAGTGACAGTGAAGCTTTCTTT.

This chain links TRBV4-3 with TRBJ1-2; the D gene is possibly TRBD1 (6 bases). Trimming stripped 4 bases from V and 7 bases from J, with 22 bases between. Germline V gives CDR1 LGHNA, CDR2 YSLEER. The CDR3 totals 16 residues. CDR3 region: CASSLHGQSYLGGYTF. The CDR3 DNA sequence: TGCGCCAGCAGCCTTCACGGACAGAGCTATTTAGGTGGCTACACCTTC.

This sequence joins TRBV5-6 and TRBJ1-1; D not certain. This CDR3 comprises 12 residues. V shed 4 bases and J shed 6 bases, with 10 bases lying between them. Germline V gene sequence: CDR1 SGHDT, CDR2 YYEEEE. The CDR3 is CASSPGRSEAFF. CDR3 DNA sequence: TGTGCCAGCAGCCCGGGAAGGTCTGAAGCTTTCTTT.

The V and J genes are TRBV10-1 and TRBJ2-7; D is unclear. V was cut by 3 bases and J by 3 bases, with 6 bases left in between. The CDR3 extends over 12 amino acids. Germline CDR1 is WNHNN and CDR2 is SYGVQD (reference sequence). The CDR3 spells CASSDNVYEQYF. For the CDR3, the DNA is TGCGCCAGCAGTGACAACGTCTACGAGCAGTACTTC.

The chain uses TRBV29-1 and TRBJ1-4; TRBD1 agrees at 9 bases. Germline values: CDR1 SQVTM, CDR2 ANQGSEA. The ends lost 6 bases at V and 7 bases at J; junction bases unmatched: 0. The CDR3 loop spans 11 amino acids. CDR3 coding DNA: TGCAGCGTGACAGGGGGTGAAAAACTGTTTTTT. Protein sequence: CSVTGGEKLFF. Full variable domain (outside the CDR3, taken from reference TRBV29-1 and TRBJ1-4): SAVISQKPSRDICQRGTSLTIQCQVDSQVTMMFWYRQQPGQSLTLIATANQGSEATYESGFVIDKFPISRPNLTFSTLTVSNMSPEDSSIYLCSVTGGEKLFFGSGTQLSVL.

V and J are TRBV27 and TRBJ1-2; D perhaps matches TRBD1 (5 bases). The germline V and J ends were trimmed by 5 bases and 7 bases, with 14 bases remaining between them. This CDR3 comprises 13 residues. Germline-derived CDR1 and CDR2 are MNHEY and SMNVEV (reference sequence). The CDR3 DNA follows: TGTGCCAGCAGTACCTCCGGGACGAGTGGCTACACCTTC. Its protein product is CASSTSGTSGYTF.

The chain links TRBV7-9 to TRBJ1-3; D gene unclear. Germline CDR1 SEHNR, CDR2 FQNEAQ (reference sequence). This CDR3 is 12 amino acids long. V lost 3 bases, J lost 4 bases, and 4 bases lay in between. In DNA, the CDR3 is TGTGCCAGCAGCTTCCGGGGAAACACCATATATTTT. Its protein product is CASSFRGNTIYF.

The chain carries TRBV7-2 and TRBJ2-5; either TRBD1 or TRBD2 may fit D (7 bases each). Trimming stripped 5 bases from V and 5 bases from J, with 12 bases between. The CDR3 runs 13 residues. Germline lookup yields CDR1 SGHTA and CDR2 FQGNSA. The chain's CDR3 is CASSQGGAETQYF. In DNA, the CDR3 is TGTGCCAGCAGCCAGGGGGGGGCTGAGACCCAGTACTTC.

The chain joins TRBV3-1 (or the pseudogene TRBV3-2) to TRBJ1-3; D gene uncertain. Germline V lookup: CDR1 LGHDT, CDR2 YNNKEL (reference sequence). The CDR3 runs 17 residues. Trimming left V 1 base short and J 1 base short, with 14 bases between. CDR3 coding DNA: TGTGCCAGCAGCCAAGCTCCACAGCTCCTATCTGGAAACACCATATATTTT. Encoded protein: CASSQAPQLLSGNTIYF.

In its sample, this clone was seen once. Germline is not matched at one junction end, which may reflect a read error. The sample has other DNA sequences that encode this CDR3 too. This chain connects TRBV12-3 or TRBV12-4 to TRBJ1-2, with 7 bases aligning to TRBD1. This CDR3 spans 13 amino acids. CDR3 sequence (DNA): TGTGCCAGCAGCTTAGGACAGGTGTATGGCTACACCTTC. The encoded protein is CASSLGQVYGYTF.

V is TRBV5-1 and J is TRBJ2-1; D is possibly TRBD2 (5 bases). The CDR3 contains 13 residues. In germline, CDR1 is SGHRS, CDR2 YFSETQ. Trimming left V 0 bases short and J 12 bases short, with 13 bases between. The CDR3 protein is CASSLELVERQFF. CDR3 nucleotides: TGCGCCAGCAGCTTGGAACTAGTCGAACGGCAGTTCTTC.

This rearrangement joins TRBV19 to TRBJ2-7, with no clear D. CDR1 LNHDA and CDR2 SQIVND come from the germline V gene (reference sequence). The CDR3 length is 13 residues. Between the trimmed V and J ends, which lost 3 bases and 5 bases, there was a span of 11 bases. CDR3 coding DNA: TGTGCCAGTAGTATGCCAGGAGCACACGAGCAGTACTTC. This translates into CASSMPGAHEQYF.

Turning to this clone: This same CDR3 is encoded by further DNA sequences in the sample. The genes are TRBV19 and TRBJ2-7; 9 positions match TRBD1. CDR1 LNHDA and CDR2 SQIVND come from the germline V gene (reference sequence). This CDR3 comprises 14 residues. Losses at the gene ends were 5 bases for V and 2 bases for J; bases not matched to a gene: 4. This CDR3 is CASSPGTGTYEQYF. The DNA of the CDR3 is TGTGCCAGTAGTCCCGGGACAGGGACCTACGAGCAGTACTTC.

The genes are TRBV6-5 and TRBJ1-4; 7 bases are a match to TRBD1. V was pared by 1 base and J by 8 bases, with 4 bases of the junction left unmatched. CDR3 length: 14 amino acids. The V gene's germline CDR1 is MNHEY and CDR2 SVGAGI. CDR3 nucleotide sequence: TGTGCCAGCAGTTACTTTAAGGGGGCGGAAAAACTGTTTTTT. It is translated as CASSYFKGAEKLFF.

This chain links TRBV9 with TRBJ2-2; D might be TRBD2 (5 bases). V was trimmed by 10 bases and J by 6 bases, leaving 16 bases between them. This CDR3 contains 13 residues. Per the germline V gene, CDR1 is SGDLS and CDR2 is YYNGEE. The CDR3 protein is CASRTSHAGELFF. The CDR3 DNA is TGTGCCTCCAGAACTAGTCATGCCGGGGAGCTGTTTTTT. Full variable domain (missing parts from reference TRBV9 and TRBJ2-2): DSGVTQTPKHLITATGQRVTLRCSPRSGDLSVYWYQQSLDQGLQFLIQYYNGEERAKGNILERFSAQQFPDLHSELNLSSLELGDSALYFCASRTSHAGELFFGEGSRLTVL.

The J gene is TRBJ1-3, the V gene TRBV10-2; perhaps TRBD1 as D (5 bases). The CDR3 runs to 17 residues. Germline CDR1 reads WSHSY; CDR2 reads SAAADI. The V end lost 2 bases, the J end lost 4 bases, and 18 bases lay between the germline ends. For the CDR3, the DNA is TGCGCCAGCAGTGAGACCGGGGGGAAGGTTTCCGGAAACACCATATATTTT. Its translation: CASSETGGKVSGNTIYF.

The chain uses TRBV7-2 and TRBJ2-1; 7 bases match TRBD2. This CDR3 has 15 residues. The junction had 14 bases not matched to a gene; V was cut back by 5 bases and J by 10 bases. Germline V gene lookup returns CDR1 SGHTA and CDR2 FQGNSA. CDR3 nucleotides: TGTGCCAGCAGCGGTCTAGAAGCGGGGTGGGAGGAGCAGTTCTTC. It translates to CASSGLEAGWEEQFF. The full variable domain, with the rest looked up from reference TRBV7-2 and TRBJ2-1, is GAGVSQSPSNKVTEKGKDVELRCDPISGHTALYWYRQSLGQGLEFLIYFQGNSAPDKSGLPSDRFSAERTGGSVSTLTIQRTQQEDSAVYLCASSGLEAGWEEQFFGPGTRLTVL.

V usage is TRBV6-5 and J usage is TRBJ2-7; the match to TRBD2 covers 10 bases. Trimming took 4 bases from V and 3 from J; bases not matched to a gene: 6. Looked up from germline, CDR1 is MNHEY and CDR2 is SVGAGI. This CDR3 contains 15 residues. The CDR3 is CASSFVLAGNYEQYF. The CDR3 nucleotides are TGTGCCAGCAGTTTCGTACTAGCGGGGAACTACGAGCAGTACTTC.

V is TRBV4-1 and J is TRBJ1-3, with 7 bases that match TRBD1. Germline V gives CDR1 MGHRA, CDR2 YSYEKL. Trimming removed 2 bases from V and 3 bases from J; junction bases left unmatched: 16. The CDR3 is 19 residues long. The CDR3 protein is CASSQLRFQGGKRGNTIYF. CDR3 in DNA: TGCGCCAGCAGCCAACTTAGGTTCCAAGGGGGCAAACGTGGAAACACCATATATTTT.